The rows below give T cell receptor beta chains drawn from one sample of a study of T cells in Graves' hyperthyroidism and ophthalmopathy. TCRdb passed the multiplex PCR reads through MiXCR, listing each CDR3 protein once. The table shows 350,000 or so distinct CDR3 sequences, with over 15% occurring only once. Sequencing was carried out using blood. Receptor source: a woman between 45 and 65 years old with Graves' hyperthyroidism. Both conserved end residues are part of each CDR3. A D gene is named only where the DNA matches it firmly. Size tells how often a clone was seen (once, few, many) or the class of an expanded clone, and some rows leave it out.

TRBV27,TRBJ1-6,-,few,TGTGCCAGCAGTTTAGCGTTTTTCGGTAATTCACCCCTCCACTTT,CASSLAFFGNSPLHF
TRBV5-5,TRBJ2-1,TRBD1,many,TGTGCCAGCAGCGTGGGACAGTTCTCCTACAATGAGCAGTTCTTC,CASSVGQFSYNEQFF
TRBV28,TRBJ2-3,TRBD2,many,TGTGCCAGCAGTTCCCGGACTAGCGGGAGCACAGATACGCAGTATTTT,CASSSRTSGSTDTQYF
TRBV18,TRBJ1-4,TRBD1,-,TGTGCCAGCTCATCTCGGACAGGAGGTGAAAAACTGTTTTTT,CASSSRTGGEKLFF
TRBV20-1,TRBJ2-7,TRBD2,many,TGCAGTGCTAGAGATTCACTAGCGGGAGTCGAGCAGTACTTC,CSARDSLAGVEQYF
TRBV3-1,TRBJ2-3,TRBD2,-,TGTGCCAGCAGCCCCCGACTAGCGGCAGCCACAGATACGCAGTATTTT,CASSPRLAAATDTQYF
TRBV9,TRBJ2-7,TRBD2,many,TGTGCCAGCAGCCCCCTTGGGGAGGGATCCTACGAGCAGTACTTC,CASSPLGEGSYEQYF
TRBV27,TRBJ2-3,-,few,TGTGCCACGGGCACAGATACGCAGTATTTT,CATGTDTQYF
TRBV7-9,TRBJ2-5,-,-,TGTGCCAGCAGTAAAAGGACGGAAGAGACCCAGTACTTC,CASSKRTEETQYF
TRBV6-5,TRBJ1-2,TRBD1,many,TGTGCCAGCAGTTACGCGACAGGGGTAAACTATGGCTACACCTTC,CASSYATGVNYGYTF
TRBV5-8,TRBJ2-3,TRBD2,few,TGTGCCAGCAGCTTTGTGACTAGCGGGAGTGCAGATACGCAGTATTTT,CASSFVTSGSADTQYF
TRBV20-1,TRBJ1-1,-,many,TGCAGTGCTCTGACGGGGAACACTGAAGCTTTCTTT,CSALTGNTEAFF
TRBV6-5,TRBJ1-2,TRBD1,few,TGTGCCAGCAGTTACTCCTCCGGGACAGCGGATGGCTATGGCTACACCTTC,CASSYSSGTADGYGYTF
TRBV7-3,TRBJ2-3,TRBD1,few,TGTGCCAGCAGCTCCCGGACAGGGGGGATAACAGATACGCAGTATTTT,CASSSRTGGITDTQYF
TRBV6-1,TRBJ2-7,TRBD2,-,TGTGCCAGCAGTGCAGCGACTAGCGGGCCGACCTACGAGCAGTACTTC,CASSAATSGPTYEQYF
TRBV7-3,TRBJ2-7,-,many,TGTGCCAGCAGCTTAGGGGACCACGAGCAGTACTTC,CASSLGDHEQYF
TRBV19,TRBJ1-1,-,few,TGTGCCAGTAGTAAACAGGGCATAGTTCCGATGAACACTGAAGCTTTCTTT,CASSKQGIVPMNTEAFF
TRBV24-1,TRBJ1-1,-,few,TGTGCCACCAGTGATTCCTCCGAGGGGGGCACTGAAGCTTTCTTT,CATSDSSEGGTEAFF
TRBV9,TRBJ2-1,-,few,TGTGCCAGCAGTTTAAACGGCCCCAACAATGAGCAGTTCTTC,CASSLNGPNNEQFF
TRBV6-5,TRBJ1-4,-,-,TGTGCCAGCAGTTACGAAGGCCCTAATGAAAAACTGTTTTTT,CASSYEGPNEKLFF
TRBV20-1,TRBJ2-2,TRBD2,-,TGCAGTGCTAGGCTGGGACTAGTAGCTGACACCGGGGAGCTGTTTTTT,CSARLGLVADTGELFF
TRBV20-1,TRBJ1-1,-,many,TGCAGTGCCCCGTCCGGGGTGACTGAAGCTTTCTTT,CSAPSGVTEAFF
TRBV10-3,TRBJ2-3,-,many,TGTGCCATCAGCGGGGCAGGGGGCACAGATACGCAGTATTTT,CAISGAGGTDTQYF
TRBV20-1,TRBJ2-1,-,few,TGCAGTGCTAGAGTTGGCGGGATAGGCAATGAGCAGTTCTTC,CSARVGGIGNEQFF
TRBV10-1,TRBJ2-5,TRBD2,-,TGCGCCAGCAGTGAGTCGATACTAGCGGGGGAAGAGACCCAGTACTTC,CASSESILAGEETQYF
TRBV7-9,TRBJ1-2,-,many,TGTGCCAGCAGCGAACAGGCGAACTATGGCTACACCTTC,CASSEQANYGYTF
TRBV6-4,TRBJ2-5,TRBD2,-,TGTGCCAGCAGTTCCAGAGCGGGAGGGACCGAGACCCAGTACTTC,CASSSRAGGTETQYF
TRBV5-1,TRBJ2-2,-,-,TGCGCCAGCGGGGGCGACAGGACATACACCGGGGAGCTGTTTTTT,CASGGDRTYTGELFF
TRBV7-9,TRBJ2-2,TRBD2,few,TGTGCCAGCAGCTTTTGGCCTAGCGGGAGAGGTAGCACCGGGGAGCTGTTTTTT,CASSFWPSGRGSTGELFF
TRBV5-1,TRBJ2-7,TRBD1,few,TGCGCCAGCAGCTCCGTCCGAGGGACAGGGGCCTCCTACGAGCAGTACTTC,CASSSVRGTGASYEQYF
TRBV5-1,TRBJ1-1,-,-,TGCGCCAGCAGACCGGGGTCGACAGTGAACACTGAAGCTTTCTTT,CASRPGSTVNTEAFF
TRBV3-1,TRBJ1-6,-,-,TGTGCCAGCAGCCAAGAAATGGGGTCACCCCTCCACTTT,CASSQEMGSPLHF
TRBV3-1,TRBJ2-6,-,-,TGTGCCAGCAGCCAAGATCTATCTGGGACCAACGTCCTGACTTTC,CASSQDLSGTNVLTF
TRBV5-1,TRBJ2-3,TRBD1,few,TGCGCCAGCAGCTCCATTCGGGACAGGGCTTCAGATACGCAGTATTTT,CASSSIRDRASDTQYF
TRBV7-9,TRBJ2-3,-,-,TGTGCCAGCAGAAGGGGGGGCGGGCCAGATACGCAGTATTTT,CASRRGGGPDTQYF
TRBV5-1,TRBJ2-3,-,-,TGCGCCAGCAGCTTGGTACAGACAAACACAGATACGCAGTATTTT,CASSLVQTNTDTQYF
TRBV11-2,TRBJ2-5,-,many,TGTGCCAGCAGCTTATCGGGCGGGGAGACCCAGTACTTC,CASSLSGGETQYF
TRBV7-9,TRBJ1-3,TRBD1,-,TGTGCCAGCGGCGACAGGGTCGGAAACACCATATATTTT,CASGDRVGNTIYF
TRBV4-1,TRBJ1-1,-,many,TGCGCCAGCAGCCTTCCAGGTGGGGGCGCCGACACTGAAGCTTTCTTT,CASSLPGGGADTEAFF
TRBV6-1,TRBJ2-3,TRBD2,many,TGTGCCAGCAGAATAGCGGGGGGCTTGAATACGCAGTATTTT,CASRIAGGLNTQYF
TRBV7-9,TRBJ2-1,-,-,TGTGCCAGCAGCTTCTACGGCGGCGGCTACAATGAGCAGTTCTTC,CASSFYGGGYNEQFF
TRBV11-2,TRBJ2-1,TRBD2,few,TGTGCCAGCAGCTTAAGAAGGCTAGCGGGATACAATGAGCAGTTCTTC,CASSLRRLAGYNEQFF
TRBV9,TRBJ1-4,-,-,TGTGCCAGCAGCTCCGGACACGCAACTAATGAAAAACTGTTTTTT,CASSSGHATNEKLFF
TRBV3-1,TRBJ1-1,-,many,TGTGCCAGCAGCCAAGAGGGGGGGTTTGAAGCTTTCTTT,CASSQEGGFEAFF
TRBV5-6,TRBJ1-1,-,-,TGTGCCAGCAGCCTGGACATGGAGGCTTTCTTT,CASSLDMEAFF
TRBV12-3/TRBV12-4,TRBJ1-4,-,many,TGTGCCAGCAGTTTATTGTCAGGTGAAAAACTGTTTTTT,CASSLLSGEKLFF
TRBV10-3,TRBJ1-2,-,-,TGTGCCATCAGTGAGTCGGGGACTGAGGACTATGGCTACACCTTC,CAISESGTEDYGYTF
TRBV2,TRBJ2-1,TRBD2,few,TGTGCCAGCAGTGAAGCGGGGACTAGCGGGAGTGAGTTCTTC,CASSEAGTSGSEFF
TRBV28,TRBJ2-1,-,many,TGTGCCAGCAGCCCCGGCGGGTTCCCTCAGAATGAGCAGTTCTTC,CASSPGGFPQNEQFF
TRBV7-9,TRBJ1-2,-,-,TGTGCCAGCAGCAAACCTAACTATGGCTACACCTTC,CASSKPNYGYTF
TRBV19,TRBJ1-6,-,-,TGTGCCAGTACCCCCGAAGGGGAGAGGAATTCACCCCTCCACTTT,CASTPEGERNSPLHF
TRBV5-1,TRBJ1-4,-,few,TGCGCCAGCAGCTTGTCCAGGGGCGGTACTGAAAAACTGTTTTTT,CASSLSRGGTEKLFF